This T cell receptor (beta chain) was captured in a study of T-cell reconstitution after alpha-beta-depleted transplantation in children. Points from the study as a whole: Surviving recipient T cells and thymic progenitors produced the high day-60 TCRbeta diversity seen in some patients. As was reported, about two months after transplant, alpha-beta T cells came from several hundred expanded graft clones. A year post-transplant, T-cell counts and diversity derived mostly from newly produced T cells.

This clonotype was seen at least ten times. Its antigen is not known. As it was prepared, the TCRbeta library received unique molecular identifiers. TCRdb reprocessed the PCR reads via MiXCR and lists one record per CDR3 protein. The sample yields some 200,000 distinct CDR3 sequences, about 6.6% seen once. This sequence was found in a boy between 2 and 15 years old with acute lymphoblastic leukemia, due to receive a stem cell transplant. This specimen consisted of PBMCs, obtained before TCRalphabeta/CD19-depleted stem cell transplant.

CDR3 DNA: TGTGCCAGCACCTTCGGAGAGAGGACGGGCGAGCAGTACTTC. The encoded protein is CASTFGERTGEQYF. This sequence joins TRBV5-5 and TRBJ2-7, with D hard to call. CDR1 and CDR2 from the germline V gene are SGHKS and YYEKEE (reference sequence). This CDR3 has 14 amino acids. Trimming left V 6 bases short and J 6 bases short, with 19 bases between.